Below, 4 T cell receptor beta chains from the same sample are listed, as sequenced in a study of blood T cell repertoires in COVID-19. Some clones are missing from TCRdb's copy, which holds only in-frame ones; the method was immunoSEQ multiplex PCR. The table shows around 130,000 clones, with 84% occurring only once. The sample comprised PBMCs or T cells enriched from blood (not recorded which). These receptors were collected from a young woman who had been exposed to COVID-19.

The chain couples TRBV29-1 to TRBJ1-3, with TRBD1 identical over 7 bases. Per the germline V gene, CDR1 is SQVTM and CDR2 is ANQGSEA. V trimming: 5 bases; J trimming: 2 bases; junction bases outside the gene matches: 15. The CDR3 covers 17 residues. CDR3 DNA sequence: TGCAGCGTTCAAATGGGGTACAGGGGAGAGGCTGGAAACACCATATATTTT. Encoded protein: CSVQMGYRGEAGNTIYF.

The chain recombines TRBV11-3 with TRBJ2-1; 12 nucleotides match TRBD2. Germline values: CDR1 SGHNT, CDR2 YENEEA. With 5 bases clipped from V and 5 bases from J, the junction kept 4 bases outside the gene matches. The CDR3 has 15 residues. In DNA form, the CDR3 reads TGTGCCAGCAGCACCCGACTAGCGGGAGACAATGAGCAGTTCTTC. It is translated as CASSTRLAGDNEQFF.

With respect to this clone: No conserved phenylalanine or tryptophan is present at the end of the CDR3, so a read error is the likely explanation. Because the CDR3's place on the DNA is in doubt, the DNA is left out and the CDR3 is given as listed by TCRdb. The chain combines TRBV7-9 with TRBJ1-2; the DNA was not used to check the table's D call, TRBD1. Per germline, CDR1 SEHNR and CDR2 FQNEAQ (reference sequence). The CDR3 is 11 amino acids in total, end residues counted. The CDR3 sequence is CASSRDRVFSI.

The chain recombines TRBV5-6 with TRBJ2-1, with TRBD2 matching over 11 bases. Germline CDR1 SGHDT, CDR2 YYEEEE. V was pared by 1 base and J by 8 bases, with 5 bases of the junction left unmatched. This CDR3 is built from 15 residues. DNA of the CDR3: TGTGCCAGCAGCTTGACTAGCGGGAGCGTCGATGAGCAGTTCTTC. As protein: CASSLTSGSVDEQFF. Supplemented by reference TRBV5-6 and TRBJ2-1, the full variable domain reads DAGVTQSPTHLIKTRGQQVTLRCSPKSGHDTVSWYQQALGQGPQFIFQYYEEEERQRGNFPDRFSGHQFPNYSSELNVNALLLGDSALYLCASSLTSGSVDEQFFGPGTRLTVL.